The 6 T cell receptor beta chains given below trace back to one sample, sequenced in a study of OX40 agonist ivuxolimab in advanced cancers. Sequencing used immunoSEQ multiplex PCR; TCRdb keeps in-frame clones, though not all of them. The sample yields under 85,000 clones, approximately 78% seen once. The material sequenced was CD4+ or CD8+ T cells sorted from blood, taken in a trial of the OX40 agonist ivuxolimab. Every receptor here comes from an adult with an advanced solid tumor such as melanoma, head and neck, liver or kidney cancer.

This clone was seen more than once but under ten times. The V and J genes are TRBV7-3 and TRBJ1-1, with no clear D. The CDR3 is 13 residues long. The V and J ends lost 5 bases and 0 bases respectively, with 7 bases between them. The germline V gene has CDR1 SGHTA and CDR2 FQGTGA. The CDR3 DNA sequence: TGTGCCAGCAGCCTTCAGATGAACACTGAAGCTTTCTTT. It encodes CASSLQMNTEAFF. The full variable domain, its missing parts supplied by reference TRBV7-3 and TRBJ1-1, is GAGVSQTPSNKVTEKGKYVELRCDPISGHTALYWYRQSLGQGPEFLIYFQGTGAADDSGLPNDRFFAVRPEGSVSTLKIQRTERGDSAVYLCASSLQMNTEAFFGQGTRLTVV.

This chain joins TRBV4-3 and TRBJ1-2; D remains unclear. The CDR3 spans 14 residues. The V end lost 0 bases, the J end lost 12 bases, and 17 bases lay between the germline ends. CDR1 is LGHNA, CDR2 YSLEER, per germline. Here the CDR3 DNA reads TGCGCCAGCAGCCAAGATCTTGGCGCGCCCCATGACACCTTC. Its translation is CASSQDLGAPHDTF.

The chain combines TRBV16 with TRBJ2-5; D assignment may be TRBD1 or TRBD2 (6 bases each). With the DNA end fitting TRBJ2-7 better, the J assignment may be wrong. In germline, CDR1 is KGHSY, CDR2 FQNENV. The CDR3 contains 15 residues. CDR3: CASSRPSGGPYEQYF. CDR3 in DNA: TGTGCCAGCAGCCGCCCGTCCGGGGGCCCCTACGAGCAGTACTTC.

V gene TRBV2 combines with J gene TRBJ2-1; no firm D call. V was clipped by 2 bases and J by 4 bases, with 12 bases between them. In germline, CDR1 is SNHLY, CDR2 FYNNEI. The length of the CDR3 is 15 residues. In DNA, the CDR3 is TGTGCCAGCAGTGAACGGATAGATACTTACAATGAGCAGTTCTTC. It specifies CASSERIDTYNEQFF.

CDR3 bases: TGTGCCAGCAGCTTAGGATTAGGTTGGTACGAGCAGTACTTC. This sequence encodes CASSLGLGWYEQYF. The chain is built from TRBV7-2 and TRBJ2-7; no clear D. The CDR3 has 14 residues. V lost 1 base to trimming and J lost 4 bases, with 11 bases between them. CDR1 is SGHTA and CDR2 is FQGNSA in the germline V gene.

This sequence joins TRBV7-9 and TRBJ1-2, with D perhaps TRBD1 (5 bases). This CDR3 has 13 residues. Germline-derived CDR1 and CDR2 are SEHNR and FQNEAQ (reference sequence). Trimming took off 2 bases at V and 4 bases at J, with 8 bases between the two ends. CDR3 residues: CASSLLGGYGYTF. The CDR3 DNA is TGTGCCAGCAGCTTACTCGGGGGCTATGGCTACACCTTC.